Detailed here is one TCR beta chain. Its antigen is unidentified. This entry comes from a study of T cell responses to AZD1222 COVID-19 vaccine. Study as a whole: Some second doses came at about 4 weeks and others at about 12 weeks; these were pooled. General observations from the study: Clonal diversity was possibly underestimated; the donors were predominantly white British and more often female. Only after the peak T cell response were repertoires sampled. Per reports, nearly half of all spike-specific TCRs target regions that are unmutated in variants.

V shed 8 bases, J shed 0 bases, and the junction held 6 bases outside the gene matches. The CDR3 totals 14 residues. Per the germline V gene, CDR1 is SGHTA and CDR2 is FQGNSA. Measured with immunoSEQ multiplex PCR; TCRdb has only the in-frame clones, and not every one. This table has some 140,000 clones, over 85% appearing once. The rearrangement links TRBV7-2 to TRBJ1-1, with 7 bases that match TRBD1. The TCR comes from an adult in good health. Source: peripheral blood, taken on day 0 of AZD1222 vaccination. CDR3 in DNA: TGTGCCAGCGGCCGGGACAGCATGAACACTGAAGCTTTCTTT. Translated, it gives CASGRDSMNTEAFF.